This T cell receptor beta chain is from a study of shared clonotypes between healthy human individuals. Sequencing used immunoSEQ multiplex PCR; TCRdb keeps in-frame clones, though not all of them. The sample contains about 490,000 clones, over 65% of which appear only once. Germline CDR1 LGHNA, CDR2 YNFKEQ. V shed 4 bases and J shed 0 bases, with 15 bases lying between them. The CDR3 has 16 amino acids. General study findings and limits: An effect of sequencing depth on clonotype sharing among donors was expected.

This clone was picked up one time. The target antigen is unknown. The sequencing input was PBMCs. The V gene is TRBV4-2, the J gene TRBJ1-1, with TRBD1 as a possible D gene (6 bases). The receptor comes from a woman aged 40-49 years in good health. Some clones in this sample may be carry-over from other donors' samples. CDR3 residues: CASSPAEGGVNTEAFF. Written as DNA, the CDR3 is TGTGCCAGCAGCCCAGCGGAGGGGGGGGTGAACACTGAAGCTTTCTTT.